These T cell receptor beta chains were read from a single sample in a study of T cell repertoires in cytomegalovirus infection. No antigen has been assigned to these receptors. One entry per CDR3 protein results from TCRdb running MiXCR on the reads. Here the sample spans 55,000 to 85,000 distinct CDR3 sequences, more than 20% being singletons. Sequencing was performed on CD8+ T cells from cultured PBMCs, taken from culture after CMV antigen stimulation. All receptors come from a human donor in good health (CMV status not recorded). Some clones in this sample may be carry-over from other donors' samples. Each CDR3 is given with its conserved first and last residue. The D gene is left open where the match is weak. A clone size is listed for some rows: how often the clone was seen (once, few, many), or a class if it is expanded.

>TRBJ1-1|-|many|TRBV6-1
CASSEGGPAFF
TGTGCCAGCAGTGAAGGAGGGCCGGCTTTCTTT
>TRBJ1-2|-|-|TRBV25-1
CASSDTYGYTF
TGTGCCAGCAGTGACACGTATGGCTACACCTTC
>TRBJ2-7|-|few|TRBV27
CASSLSSGPRSYEQYF
TGTGCCAGCAGTTTGTCCAGTGGTCCACGGTCCTACGAGCAGTACTTC
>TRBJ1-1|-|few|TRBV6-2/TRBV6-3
CASGAILNTEAFF
TGTGCCAGCGGGGCCATCCTGAACACTGAAGCTTTCTTT
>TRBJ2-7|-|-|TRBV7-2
CASSLVPRINSYEQYF
TGTGCCAGCAGCTTAGTCCCCAGGATTAACTCCTACGAGCAGTACTTC
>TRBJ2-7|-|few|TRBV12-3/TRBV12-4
CASSFAYSRCCEQYF
TGTGCCAGCAGTTTCGCCTATTCAAGGTGTTGCGAGCAGTACTTC
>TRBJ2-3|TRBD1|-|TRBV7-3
CASSPPQGSDTQYF
TGTGCCAGCAGCCCGCCACAGGGGTCAGATACGCAGTATTTT
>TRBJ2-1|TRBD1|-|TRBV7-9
CASSRPGQEYSYNEQFF
TGTGCCAGCAGTCGTCCGGGACAGGAGTACTCCTACAATGAGCAGTTCTTC
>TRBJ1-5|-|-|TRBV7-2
CASSSDAGINQPQHF
TGTGCCAGCAGCTCAGACGCGGGGATCAATCAGCCCCAGCATTTT
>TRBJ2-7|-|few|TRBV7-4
CASSLRETATCISASYEQYF
TGTGCCAGCAGCTTACGAGAGACAGCGACTTGTATAAGCGCTTCCTACGAGCAGTACTTC
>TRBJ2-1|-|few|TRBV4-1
CASSQDRAVYNEQFF
TGCGCCAGCAGCCAAGATCGGGCAGTTTACAATGAGCAGTTCTTC
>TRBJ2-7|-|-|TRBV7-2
CASSLDPGPLPTYEQYF
TGTGCCAGCAGCTTGGACCCCGGACCGCTACCTACCTACGAGCAGTACTTC
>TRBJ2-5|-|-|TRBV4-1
CASSQDYRAQETQYF
TGCGCCAGCAGCCAAGACTACAGGGCACAAGAGACCCAGTACTTC
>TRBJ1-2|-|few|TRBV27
CASSPAESDYGYTF
TGTGCCAGCAGTCCCGCAGAGAGCGACTATGGCTACACCTTC
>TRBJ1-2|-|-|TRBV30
CASSFRRRNYGYTF
TGTGCCTCCTCCTTCAGGCGACGTAACTATGGCTACACCTTC
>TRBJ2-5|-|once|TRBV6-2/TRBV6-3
CASSPNSIGETQYF
TGTGCCAGCAGTCCCAACTCCATCGGGGAGACCCAGTACTTC
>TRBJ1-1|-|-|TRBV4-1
CASSQATGGNTEAFF
TGCGCCAGCAGCCAGGCGACAGGTGGGAACACTGAAGCTTTCTTT
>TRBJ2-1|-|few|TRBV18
CASSPSDSYNEQFF
TGTGCCAGCTCACCATCCGACTCCTACAATGAGCAGTTCTTC
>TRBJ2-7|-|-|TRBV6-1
CASSPRGREQYF
TGTGCCAGCAGCCCTCGGGGACGGGAGCAGTACTTC
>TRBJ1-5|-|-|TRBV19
CASSTMWGGGQPQHF
TGTGCCAGTAGTACCATGTGGGGAGGGGGACAGCCCCAGCATTTT